Shown below are 27 T cell receptor beta chains from a single sample sequenced in a study of cytomegalovirus exposure and HLA in healthy donors. This PCR relied on a set of 60 Vbeta primers and 13 Jbeta primers. Some clones are missing from TCRdb's copy, which holds only in-frame ones; the method was immunoSEQ multiplex PCR. The repertoire has fewer than 300,000 clones, under 90% of them found once; the top ten carry 0.3%. Sample: PBMCs. These receptors were taken from a girl aged 2-15 years in good health and CMV-seronegative.

The chain combines TRBV6-5 with TRBJ1-5; the D gene is possibly TRBD1 (5 bases). The CDR3 runs 14 residues. Trimming took 6 bases from V and 7 from J, leaving 16 bases between them. Germline V gene lookup returns CDR1 MNHEY and CDR2 SVGAGI. In DNA, the CDR3 is TGTGCCAGCAGAAATTTGGGGGGTGACCAGCCCCAGCATTTT. It specifies CASRNLGGDQPQHF.

This clone was seen just once. The genes are TRBV7-9 and TRBJ1-2; a weak D match, TRBD1 (5 bases). V was shortened by 0 bases and J by 3 bases, with 8 bases between the two germline ends. In germline, CDR1 is SEHNR, CDR2 FQNEAQ (reference sequence). There are 14 residues in the CDR3. Here the CDR3 DNA reads TGTGCCAGCAGCTTAGCCAGGGCGGACTATGGCTACACCTTC. Residues: CASSLARADYGYTF.

This sequence joins TRBV5-1 and TRBJ1-1; possible D gene TRBD1, 5 bases. CDR3 size: 16 residues. Germline V gene sequence: CDR1 SGHRS, CDR2 YFSETQ. The germline V and J ends were trimmed by 3 bases and 3 bases, with 18 bases remaining between them. CDR3 in amino acids: CASSSRVAGGDTEAFF. The CDR3 region has the DNA TGCGCCAGCAGCTCCCGCGTAGCGGGGGGGGACACTGAAGCTTTCTTT.

The chain combines TRBV10-3 with TRBJ1-2; 9 nucleotides align to TRBD1. This CDR3 comprises 13 residues. CDR1 ENHRY and CDR2 SYGVKD come from the germline V gene. Unmatched junction bases numbered 8, after V lost 7 bases and J lost 8 bases. The CDR3 DNA reads TGTGCCATCACCGGGACAGGGAATTTAGGCTACACCTTC. It translates to CAITGTGNLGYTF.

This chain uses TRBV7-9 with TRBJ2-2; TRBD2 might be the D (5 bases). The CDR3 totals 15 residues. Per germline, CDR1 SEHNR and CDR2 FQNEAQ (reference sequence). Trimming stripped 5 bases from V and 6 bases from J, with 16 bases between. The CDR3 reads CASSLPKFGAGELFF. The CDR3, as DNA: TGTGCCAGCAGCCTACCCAAGTTCGGGGCCGGGGAGCTGTTTTTT.

Here the CDR3 reads CASSSRGRGYTF. CDR3 DNA sequence: TGTGCCAGCAGTTCCCGTGGGCGTGGCTACACCTTC. V usage is TRBV6-5 and J usage is TRBJ1-2; D call uncertain. CDR3 length equals 12 residues. Looked up from germline, CDR1 is MNHEY and CDR2 is SVGAGI. Trimming stripped 4 bases from V and 7 bases from J, with 10 bases between.

CDR3 coding DNA: TGTGCCTGGAATTCCTTCGGGACAGTCAGACAGCAGACCCAGTACTTC. Residues: CAWNSFGTVRQQTQYF. The chain has TRBV30 and TRBJ2-5, with 7 bases fitting TRBD1. This CDR3 comprises 16 residues. V was clipped by 4 bases and J by 6 bases; unmatched bases: 17. Germline values: CDR1 GTSNPN, CDR2 SVGIG (reference sequence).

The chain uses TRBV7-3 and TRBJ2-6; D not resolved. CDR1 SGHTA and CDR2 FQGTGA come from the germline V gene. Trimming left V 8 bases short and J 1 base short, with 12 bases between. The CDR3 extends over 15 amino acids. The CDR3 spells CASQLEASGANVLTF. The CDR3 DNA reads TGTGCCAGCCAGCTAGAAGCTTCTGGGGCCAACGTCCTGACTTTC.

This chain connects TRBV30 to TRBJ2-5, with a weak D call TRBD2 (5 bases). In germline, CDR1 is GTSNPN, CDR2 SVGIG (reference sequence). V was trimmed by 4 bases and J by 5 bases, leaving 5 bases between them. The CDR3 totals 10 residues. The CDR3 sequence: CAWKRETQYF. CDR3 sequence (DNA): TGTGCCTGGAAGCGGGAGACCCAGTACTTC.

V is TRBV2 and J is TRBJ2-5; 11 bases fit TRBD1. V was pared by 5 bases and J by 2 bases, with 10 bases of the junction left unmatched. The CDR3 is 17 residues long. Looked up from germline, CDR1 is SNHLY and CDR2 is FYNNEI. The CDR3, as DNA: TGTGCCAGCAGTCGATTCGGACAGGGGGCTTCACAAGAGACCCAGTACTTC. Encoded protein: CASSRFGQGASQETQYF.

The chain is built from TRBV11-1 and TRBJ2-7; 7 positions agree with TRBD1. In germline, CDR1 is SGHAT, CDR2 FQDESV (reference sequence). The CDR3 length is 15 residues. V was pared by 1 base and J by 5 bases, with 8 bases of the junction left unmatched. The CDR3 reads CASSLGQGSADEQYF. In nucleotides, the CDR3 is TGTGCCAGCAGCTTAGGACAGGGTTCAGCCGACGAGCAGTACTTC.

This chain connects TRBV5-5 to TRBJ2-7; 7 nucleotides match TRBD1. V gave up 3 bases and J gave up 3 bases; unmatched junction bases: 6. This CDR3 spans 14 amino acids. The germline V gene encodes CDR1 SGHKS and CDR2 YYEKEE (reference sequence). The CDR3 loop is CASSSGQANYEQYF. DNA for the CDR3: TGTGCCAGCAGCTCCGGACAGGCGAACTACGAGCAGTACTTC.

The CDR3 region is CASSDRDHEQFF. CDR3 in DNA: TGCGCCAGCAGCGACAGGGACCATGAGCAGTTCTTC. This sequence joins TRBV10-1 and TRBJ2-1; 7 bases fit TRBD1. V lost 6 bases, J lost 8 bases, and 4 bases stayed unmatched. The length of the CDR3 is 12 residues. From germline, CDR1 is WNHNN and CDR2 SYGVQD (reference sequence).

J is TRBJ1-1 and V is TRBV10-3; TRBD1 agrees at 7 bases. From germline, CDR1 is ENHRY and CDR2 SYGVKD. The CDR3 has 13 amino acids. J lost 3 bases, V lost 9 bases, and 7 bases had no gene match. CDR3 protein: CAINRGADTEAFF. CDR3 DNA sequence: TGTGCCATAAACAGGGGTGCGGACACTGAAGCTTTCTTT.

The chain has TRBV11-2 and TRBJ2-7, with a possible D match to TRBD1 (7 bases). Looked up from germline, CDR1 is SGHAT and CDR2 is FQNNGV. V gave up 5 bases and J gave up 4 bases, with 12 bases separating them. The CDR3 consists of 13 residues. As DNA, the CDR3 is TGTGCCAGCAGCCGCGGGACAGTTTACGAGCAGTACTTC. It codes for CASSRGTVYEQYF.

This sequence joins TRBV4-1 and TRBJ2-1; 13 positions agree with TRBD2. V trimming: 2 bases; J trimming: 8 bases; junction bases outside the gene matches: 9. CDR3 length: 17 residues. The germline V gene encodes CDR1 MGHRA and CDR2 YSYEKL. In nucleotides, the CDR3 is TGCGCCAGCAGCCAAACTAGCGGGAGGGCCGGGGTCGATGAGCAGTTCTTC. Its protein product is CASSQTSGRAGVDEQFF.

J is TRBJ2-7 and V is TRBV7-9; D gene uncertain. V lost 0 bases, J lost 1 base, and 13 bases lay in between. Germline V gene data show CDR1 as SEHNR and CDR2 as FQNEAQ (reference sequence). The length of the CDR3 is 16 residues. The CDR3 reads CASSLAWSDGSYEQYF. CDR3 DNA: TGTGCCAGCAGCTTAGCGTGGTCAGATGGTTCCTACGAGCAGTACTTC.

This clone appeared a few times. V and J are TRBV7-9 and TRBJ1-1, with D maybe TRBD1 (5 bases). Trimming took off 6 bases at V and 0 bases at J, with 20 bases between the two ends. This CDR3 has 17 residues. Per germline, CDR1 SEHNR and CDR2 FQNEAQ (reference sequence). This chain's CDR3 is CASRLTGGFSMNTEAFF. The CDR3 DNA follows: TGTGCCAGCAGACTCACCGGGGGGTTTTCGATGAACACTGAAGCTTTCTTT.

This chain links TRBV7-2 with TRBJ2-7, with D perhaps TRBD1 (5 bases). Trimming cost V 5 bases and J 2 bases, with 19 bases left between them. Germline V CDR1 and CDR2: SGHTA, FQGNSA. This CDR3 comprises 16 residues. The CDR3 sequence: CASSTYQGFSAYEQYF. CDR3 in DNA: TGTGCCAGCAGCACGTATCAGGGATTCTCTGCCTACGAGCAGTACTTC.

The chain carries TRBV9 and TRBJ2-1; 10 bases line up with TRBD1. The V gene end was trimmed by 3 bases and the J gene end by 2 bases; junction bases not matched to a gene: 8. The CDR3 covers 17 residues. Per the germline V gene, CDR1 is SGDLS and CDR2 is YYNGEE. CDR3 DNA sequence: TGTGCCAGCAGCGCCTCCCGGGACAGGGGACCCTACAATGAGCAGTTCTTC. Its protein is CASSASRDRGPYNEQFF.

The chain links TRBV4-1 to TRBJ2-5; 8 positions agree with TRBD2. The J call may be incorrect, as the DNA end agrees better with TRBJ2-7. From germline, CDR1 is MGHRA and CDR2 YSYEKL. The CDR3 has 16 residues. CDR3: CASSQEPSGSVYEQYF. The CDR3 nucleotides are TGCGCCAGCAGCCAAGAGCCTAGCGGGTCCGTCTACGAGCAGTACTTC.

The chain uses TRBV11-1 and TRBJ2-3, with 8 bases matching TRBD2. Per germline, CDR1 SGHAT and CDR2 FQDESV (reference sequence). V was pared by 5 bases and J by 2 bases, with 6 bases of the junction left unmatched. This CDR3 spans 15 amino acids. As DNA, the CDR3 is TGTGCCAGCAGCCCCGCGGGGGGAGACACAGATACGCAGTATTTT. Residues: CASSPAGGDTDTQYF.

V and J are TRBV7-8 and TRBJ2-3; 7 nucleotides line up with TRBD2. CDR3 length: 16 amino acids. Germline V CDR1 and CDR2: SGHVS, FQNEAQ. The junction had 8 bases not matched to a gene; V was cut back by 5 bases and J by 0 bases. DNA for the CDR3: TGTGCCAGCAGCCTTGGACTAGAGAGTAGCACAGATACGCAGTATTTT. Translating gives CASSLGLESSTDTQYF.

V usage is TRBV4-1 and J usage is TRBJ1-6; D call uncertain. V lost 6 bases and J lost 0, with 15 bases in between. The germline gives CDR1 MGHRA, CDR2 YSYEKL. This CDR3 has 17 residues. CDR3: CASSPRALSSYNSPLHF. For the CDR3, the DNA is TGCGCCAGCAGTCCGCGGGCGCTAAGCTCCTATAATTCACCCCTCCACTTT.

This sequence joins TRBV7-6 and TRBJ2-1; 15 bases agree with TRBD2. With 4 bases clipped from V and 4 bases from J, the junction kept 8 bases outside the gene matches. The length of the CDR3 is 18 residues. CDR1 is SGHVS and CDR2 is FNYEAQ in the germline V gene. The CDR3 DNA is TGTGCCAGCAGCTCCGGACTAGCGGGGGGGCGGGGTTACAATGAGCAGTTCTTC. Protein sequence: CASSSGLAGGRGYNEQFF.

This chain uses TRBV27 with TRBJ1-6; 7 nucleotides align to TRBD1. CDR3 length: 16 amino acids. The ends lost 6 bases at V and 3 bases at J; junction bases unmatched: 8. Germline V gene lookup returns CDR1 MNHEY and CDR2 SMNVEV (reference sequence). The chain's CDR3 is CASSPKGQIYNSPLHF. As DNA, the CDR3 is TGTGCCAGCAGCCCAAAGGGACAGATCTATAATTCACCCCTCCACTTT.

This chain connects TRBV7-2 to TRBJ2-2, with 15 bases lining up with TRBD2. The CDR3 totals 14 residues. CDR1 is SGHTA and CDR2 is FQGNSA in the germline V gene. V lost 8 bases to trimming and J lost 8 bases; unmatched junction nucleotides: 3. This CDR3 reads CASGGLAGGGELFF. The CDR3 DNA reads TGTGCCAGCGGGGGACTAGCGGGAGGAGGGGAGCTGTTTTTT. Together with reference TRBV7-2 and TRBJ2-2, the CDR3 gives the full variable domain: GAGVSQSPSNKVTEKGKDVELRCDPISGHTALYWYRQSLGQGLEFLIYFQGNSAPDKSGLPSDRFSAERTGGSVSTLTIQRTQQEDSAVYLCASGGLAGGGELFFGEGSRLTVL.